The present entry profiles one TCR beta chain with its context. Its cognate antigen is unknown. The CDR3 runs 14 residues. Trimming took 2 bases from V and 4 from J, leaving 11 bases between them. Germline V CDR1 and CDR2: MNHEY, SVGAGI. Library preparation (for TCRbeta) was performed with unique molecular identifiers. From the PCR reads, TCRdb called clonotypes with MiXCR, one entry per CDR3 protein. The sample holds some 840,000 distinct CDR3 sequences; around 17% are singletons and the top ten take around 4.5%. The data originate from a study of T-cell reconstitution after alpha-beta-depleted transplantation in children. Points from the study as a whole: Surviving recipient T cells and intrathymic progenitors accounted for some patients' high TCRbeta diversity at day 60. Several hundred graft clones that had expanded were reportedly the source of alpha-beta T cells about two months after transplant. It was newly produced T cells that mostly accounted for T-cell counts and diversity one year after transplant.

This clonotype was sampled from a male patient younger than 18 who had a stem cell transplant for acute lymphoblastic leukemia, so the T cells may come from the graft donor. Material: PBMCs, mostly from graft donor cells, obtained 360 days after TCRalphabeta/CD19-depleted stem cell transplant. V gene TRBV6-5 combines with J gene TRBJ2-5; weak D call: TRBD2 (5 bases). CDR3 nucleotide sequence: TGTGCCAGCAGTTACCCGGTCCGGGGAGAGACCCAGTACTTC. Its protein product is CASSYPVRGETQYF.